Each of the 8 T cell receptor beta chains below was sequenced from the same sample in a study of T cell changes during pregnancy in multiple sclerosis. The data were produced by immunoSEQ multiplex PCR, yet TCRdb's version contains in-frame clones alone and is incomplete. The table lists roughly 84,000 clones, roughly 93% of them singletons, with 1.3% to 1.5% in the top ten. The sequenced sample was peripheral blood, obtained in the third trimester of pregnancy. Every receptor here comes from a female donor in good health, enrolled as a control in a pregnancy study.

The chain is built from TRBV6-1 and TRBJ2-7; 9 bases fit TRBD1. Losses at the gene ends were 5 bases for V and 2 bases for J; bases not matched to a gene: 4. The length of the CDR3 is 14 residues. CDR1 and CDR2 (germline): MNHNS, SASEGT. As DNA, the CDR3 is TGTGCCAGCAGTTTCACAGGGGGCACCTACGAGCAGTACTTC. Its protein is CASSFTGGTYEQYF.

This chain connects TRBV6-5 to TRBJ2-1; no clear D. The V end was cut by 2 bases, the J end by 1 base, with 12 bases between. CDR3 size: 16 residues. The V gene's germline CDR1 is MNHEY and CDR2 SVGAGI. CDR3 in amino acids: CASSYMLGTSYNEQFF. The CDR3 bases are TGTGCCAGCAGTTACATGCTAGGAACTTCCTACAATGAGCAGTTCTTC.

This clone is a singleton in its sample. This sequence joins TRBV5-5 and TRBJ1-4, with TRBD1 identical over 9 bases. Trimming cost V 0 bases and J 8 bases; bases outside gene matches: 5. Germline lookup yields CDR1 SGHKS and CDR2 YYEKEE (reference sequence). The CDR3 has 15 amino acids. The CDR3 is CASSLGDRVVEKLFF. Written as DNA, the CDR3 is TGTGCCAGCAGCTTGGGGGACAGGGTTGTCGAAAAACTGTTTTTT.

This rearrangement joins TRBV2 to TRBJ1-5, with a weak D call TRBD1 (6 bases). This CDR3 contains 13 residues. The V end was cut by 8 bases, the J end by 7 bases, with 15 bases between. Germline V gives CDR1 SNHLY, CDR2 FYNNEI. CDR3 nucleotides: TGTGCCAGCGGGTTGGACAGTTCCCAGCCCCAGCATTTT. As protein: CASGLDSSQPQHF.

This rearrangement joins TRBV30 to TRBJ2-4, with D possibly matching TRBD2 (7 bases). Deletions cut 3 bases from V and 3 bases from J, with 15 bases between. There are 15 residues in the CDR3. Germline V gene sequence: CDR1 GTSNPN, CDR2 SVGIG (reference sequence). CDR3 nucleotides: TGTGCCTGGAGCCGGGGCGGGGGCGTCAAAAACATTCAGTACTTC. Its translation: CAWSRGGGVKNIQYF.

The chain uses TRBV5-4 and TRBJ1-1; D is unresolved. Germline V CDR1 and CDR2: SGHNT, YYREEE (reference sequence). With 3 bases removed from V and 7 bases from J, the gap between germline ends came to 7 bases. The CDR3 length is 11 residues. The CDR3 is CASSWRNEAFF. The CDR3 DNA reads TGTGCCAGCAGCTGGAGGAATGAAGCTTTCTTT.

The chain recombines TRBV5-6 with TRBJ1-4, with D possibly matching TRBD1 (5 bases). Trimming left V 1 base short and J 0 bases short, with 10 bases between. Germline V CDR1 and CDR2: SGHDT, YYEEEE. CDR3 length: 16 amino acids. The CDR3 coding sequence is TGTGCCAGCAGCTTGAACCCGGGGGCAACTAATGAAAAACTGTTTTTT. Protein: CASSLNPGATNEKLFF.

The chain uses TRBV5-1 and TRBJ1-4, with D unresolved. Trimming pared 1 base from V and 2 bases from J, leaving 12 bases between. Germline CDR1 is SGHRS and CDR2 is YFSETQ. CDR3 length: 16 residues. The CDR3 DNA sequence: TGCGCCAGCAGCTTGTCGGGTGGCAACACTAATGAAAAACTGTTTTTT. It is translated as CASSLSGGNTNEKLFF.